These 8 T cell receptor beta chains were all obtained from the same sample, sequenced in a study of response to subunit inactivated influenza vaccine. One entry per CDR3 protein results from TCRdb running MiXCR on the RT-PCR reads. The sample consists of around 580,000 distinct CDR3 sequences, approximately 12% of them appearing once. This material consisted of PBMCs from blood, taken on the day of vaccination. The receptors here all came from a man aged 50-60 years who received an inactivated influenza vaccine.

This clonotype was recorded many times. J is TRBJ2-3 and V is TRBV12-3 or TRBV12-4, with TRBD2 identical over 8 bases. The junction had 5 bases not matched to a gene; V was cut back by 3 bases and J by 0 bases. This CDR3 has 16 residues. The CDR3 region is CASSLAGGHSTDTQYF. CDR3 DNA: TGTGCCAGCAGTTTGGCGGGGGGCCATAGCACAGATACGCAGTATTTT.

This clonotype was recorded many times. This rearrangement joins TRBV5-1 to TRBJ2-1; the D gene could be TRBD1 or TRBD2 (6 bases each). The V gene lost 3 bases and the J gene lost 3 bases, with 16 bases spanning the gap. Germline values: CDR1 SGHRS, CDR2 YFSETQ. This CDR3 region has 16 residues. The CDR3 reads CASSYLQGGGYNEQFF. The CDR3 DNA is TGCGCCAGCAGCTACTTACAGGGAGGTGGCTACAATGAGCAGTTCTTC. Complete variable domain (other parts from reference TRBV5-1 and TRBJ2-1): KAGVTQTPRYLIKTRGQQVTLSCSPISGHRSVSWYQQTPGQGLQFLFEYFSETQRNKGNFPGRFSGRQFSNSRSEMNVSTLELGDSALYLCASSYLQGGGYNEQFFGPGTRLTVL.

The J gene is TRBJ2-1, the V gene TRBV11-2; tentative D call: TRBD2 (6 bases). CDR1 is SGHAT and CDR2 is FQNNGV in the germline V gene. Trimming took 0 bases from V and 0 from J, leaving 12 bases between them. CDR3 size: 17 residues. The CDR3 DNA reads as TGTGCCAGCAGCTTAGATCGGGTCGGGAGCTCCTACAATGAGCAGTTCTTC. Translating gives CASSLDRVGSSYNEQFF. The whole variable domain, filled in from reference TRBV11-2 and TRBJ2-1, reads EAGVAQSPRYKIIEKRQSVAFWCNPISGHATLYWYQQILGQGPKLLIQFQNNGVVDDSQLPKDRFSAERLKGVDSTLKIQPAKLEDSAVYLCASSLDRVGSSYNEQFFGPGTRLTVL.

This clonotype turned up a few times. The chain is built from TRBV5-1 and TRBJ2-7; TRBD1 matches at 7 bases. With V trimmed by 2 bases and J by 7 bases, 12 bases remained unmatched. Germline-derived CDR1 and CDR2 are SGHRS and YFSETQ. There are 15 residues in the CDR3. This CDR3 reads CASSFSSTGEVEQYF. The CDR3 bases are TGCGCCAGCAGCTTTTCATCTACAGGGGAAGTGGAGCAGTACTTC.

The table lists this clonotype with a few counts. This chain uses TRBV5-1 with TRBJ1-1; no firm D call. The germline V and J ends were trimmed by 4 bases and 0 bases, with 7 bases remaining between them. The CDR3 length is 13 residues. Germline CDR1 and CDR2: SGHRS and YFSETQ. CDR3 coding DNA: TGCGCCAGCAGCCAAGACGTGAACACTGAAGCTTTCTTT. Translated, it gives CASSQDVNTEAFF. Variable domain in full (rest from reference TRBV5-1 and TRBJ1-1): KAGVTQTPRYLIKTRGQQVTLSCSPISGHRSVSWYQQTPGQGLQFLFEYFSETQRNKGNFPGRFSGRQFSNSRSEMNVSTLELGDSALYLCASSQDVNTEAFFGQGTRLTVV.

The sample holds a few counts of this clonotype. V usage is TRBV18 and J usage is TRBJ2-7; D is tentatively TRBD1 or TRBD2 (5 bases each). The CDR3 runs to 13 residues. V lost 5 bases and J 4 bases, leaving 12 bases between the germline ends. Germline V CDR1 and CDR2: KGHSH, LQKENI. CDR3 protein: CASSSSEGYEQYF. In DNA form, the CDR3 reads TGTGCCAGCTCATCATCCGAGGGGTACGAGCAGTACTTC.

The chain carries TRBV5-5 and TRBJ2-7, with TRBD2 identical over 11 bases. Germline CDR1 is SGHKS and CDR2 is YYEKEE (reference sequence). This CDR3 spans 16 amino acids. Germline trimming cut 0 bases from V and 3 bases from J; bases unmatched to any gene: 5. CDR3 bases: TGTGCCAGCAGCTTGGGTCCGGGACTAGCGGACTACGAGCAGTACTTC. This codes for CASSLGPGLADYEQYF. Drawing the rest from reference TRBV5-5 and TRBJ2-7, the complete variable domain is DAGVTQSPTHLIKTRGQQVTLRCSPISGHKSVSWYQQVLGQGPQFIFQYYEKEERGRGNFPDRFSARQFPNYSSELNVNALLLGDSALYLCASSLGPGLADYEQYFGPGTRLTVT.

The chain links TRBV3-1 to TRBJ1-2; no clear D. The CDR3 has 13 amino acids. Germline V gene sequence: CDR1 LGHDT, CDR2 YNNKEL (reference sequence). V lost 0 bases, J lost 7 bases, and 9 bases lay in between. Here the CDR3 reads CASSQDGSGGYTF. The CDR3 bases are TGTGCCAGCAGCCAAGATGGGTCAGGTGGCTACACCTTC.